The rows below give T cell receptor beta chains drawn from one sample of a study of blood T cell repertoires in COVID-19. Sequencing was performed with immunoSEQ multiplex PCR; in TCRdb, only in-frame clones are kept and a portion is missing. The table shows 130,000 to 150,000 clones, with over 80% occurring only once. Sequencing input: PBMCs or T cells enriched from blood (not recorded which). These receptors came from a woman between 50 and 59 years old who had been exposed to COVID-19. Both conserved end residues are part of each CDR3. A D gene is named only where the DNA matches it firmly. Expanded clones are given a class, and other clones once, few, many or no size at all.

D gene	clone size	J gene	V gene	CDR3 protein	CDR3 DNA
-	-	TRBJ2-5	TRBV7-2	CASSLDRGETQYF	TGTGCCAGCAGCTTAGACCGCGGGGAGACCCAGTACTTC
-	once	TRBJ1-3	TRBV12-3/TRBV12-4	CASSLRTVNTIYF	TGTGCCAGCAGTTTGCGGACAGTAAACACCATATATTTT
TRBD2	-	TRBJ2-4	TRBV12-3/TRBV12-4	CASSGLAGGSQYF	TGTGCCAGCTCGGGACTAGCGGGGGGGTCTCAGTACTTC
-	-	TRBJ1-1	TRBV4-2	CASSQDSTGWGTEAFF	TGTGCCAGCAGCCAAGATTCGACAGGTTGGGGCACTGAAGCTTTCTTT
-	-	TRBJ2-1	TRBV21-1	CASSKACGSRYYNEQFF	TGTGCCAGCAGCAAAGCCTGCGGGTCCCGTTACTACAATGAGCAGTTCTTC
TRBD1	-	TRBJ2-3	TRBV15	CATSRDRGGQGGSAQYF	TGTGCCACCAGCAGAGATAGAGGGGGACAGGGAGGTAGTGCGCAGTATTTT
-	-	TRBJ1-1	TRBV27	CASSSSSGTEAFF	TGTGCCAGCAGTTCAAGCAGCGGCACTGAAGCTTTCTTT
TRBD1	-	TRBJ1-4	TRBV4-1	CASSQGTGAIPTNEKLFF	TGCGCCAGCAGCCAGGGGACAGGGGCTATACCAACTAATGAAAAACTGTTTTTT
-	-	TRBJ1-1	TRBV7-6	CASSLERGTEAFF	TGTGCCAGCAGCTTAGAACGGGGCACTGAAGCTTTCTTT
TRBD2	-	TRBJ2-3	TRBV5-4	CASSKELAGIGGSDTQYF	TGTGCCAGCAGCAAGGAACTAGCGGGAATCGGGGGTTCAGATACGCAGTATTTT
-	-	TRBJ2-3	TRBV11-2	CASSRGSSTDTQYF	TGTGCCAGCAGCCGAGGCAGCAGCACAGATACGCAGTATTTT
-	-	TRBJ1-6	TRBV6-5	CASSYSTGSYNSPLHF	TGTGCCAGCAGTTACTCGACGGGCTCCTATAATTCACCCCTCCACTTT
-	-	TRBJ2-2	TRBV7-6	CASSLDITGELFF	TGTGCCAGCAGCTTAGATATCACCGGGGAGCTGTTTTTT
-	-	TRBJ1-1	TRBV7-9	CASSPHAVDNTEAFF	TGTGCCAGCAGCCCCCATGCGGTGGATAACACTGAAGCTTTCTTT
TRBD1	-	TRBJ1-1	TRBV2	CASSRTGGSTEAFF	TGTGCCAGCAGTCGGACAGGGGGTAGCACTGAAGCTTTCTTT
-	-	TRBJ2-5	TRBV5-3	CARSSPQGLNSTKTQYF	TGTGCCAGAAGCTCCCCTCAGGGGCTCAATTCGACGAAGACCCAGTACTTC
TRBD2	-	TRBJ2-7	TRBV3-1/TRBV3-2	CASSHSGRNYEQYF	TGTGCCAGCAGCCATAGCGGGAGAAATTACGAGCAGTACTTC
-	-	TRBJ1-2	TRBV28	CASRVDYGYTF	TGTGCCAGCAGGGTAGACTATGGCTACACCTTC
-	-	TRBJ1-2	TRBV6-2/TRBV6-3	CASSYSTRGRGYGYTF	TGTGCCAGCAGTTACTCGACGCGTGGCAGGGGTTATGGCTACACCTTC
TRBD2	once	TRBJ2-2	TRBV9	CASSVGASAGETGELFF	TGTGCCAGCAGCGTAGGTGCTTCGGCGGGAGAGACCGGGGAGCTGTTTTTT
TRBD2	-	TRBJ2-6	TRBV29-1	CSVGEGGTGANVLTF	TGCAGCGTTGGGGAGGGAGGTACTGGGGCCAACGTCCTGACTTTC
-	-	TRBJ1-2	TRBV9	CASSVFEGRGDGYTF	TGTGCCAGCAGCGTATTTGAGGGGAGGGGAGATGGCTACACCTTC
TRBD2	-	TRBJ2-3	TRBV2	CASSESSGGAYTQYF	TGTGCCAGCAGTGAATCTAGCGGGGGGGCCTATACGCAGTATTTT
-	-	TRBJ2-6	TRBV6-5	CASSYGLLSGANVLTF	TGTGCCAGCAGTTACGGCCTGCTCTCTGGGGCCAACGTCCTGACTTTC
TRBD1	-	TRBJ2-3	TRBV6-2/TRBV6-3	CASSYPPGQGTDTQYF	TGTGCCAGCAGTTACCCACCGGGACAGGGGACAGATACGCAGTATTTT
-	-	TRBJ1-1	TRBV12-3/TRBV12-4	CASSRQGTLEAFF	TGTGCCAGCAGTCGACAAGGAACGCTTGAAGCTTTCTTT
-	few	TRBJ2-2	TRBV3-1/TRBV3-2	CASLKGAGTGELFF	TGTGCCAGCCTCAAGGGCGCGGGCACCGGGGAGCTGTTTTTT
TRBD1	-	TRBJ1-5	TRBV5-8	CASSPPGGPQHF	TGTGCCAGCAGCCCACCAGGGGGTCCCCAGCATTTT
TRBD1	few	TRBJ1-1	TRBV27	CASRQGASGTEAFF	TGTGCCAGTAGACAGGGGGCTTCGGGCACTGAAGCTTTCTTT
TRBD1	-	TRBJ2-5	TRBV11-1	CASSFDRGKETQYF	TGTGCCAGCAGCTTCGACAGGGGGAAAGAGACCCAGTACTTC
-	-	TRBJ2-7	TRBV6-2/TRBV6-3	CASSYAPYEQYF	TGTGCCAGCAGTTATGCGCCCTACGAGCAGTACTTC
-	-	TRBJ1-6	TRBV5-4	CASSFPGNSPLHF	TGTGCCAGCAGCTTCCCGGGGAATTCACCCCTCCACTTT
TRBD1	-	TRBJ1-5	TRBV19	CASSDQGAPNQPQHF	TGTGCCAGTAGCGATCAGGGGGCCCCAAATCAGCCCCAGCATTTT
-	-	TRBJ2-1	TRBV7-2	CASSLAIKLANEQFF	TGTGCCAGCAGCTTAGCGATAAAACTAGCCAATGAGCAGTTCTTC
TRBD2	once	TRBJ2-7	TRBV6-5	CASSYTGLAYEQYF	TGTGCCAGCAGTTACACGGGACTAGCCTACGAGCAGTACTTC
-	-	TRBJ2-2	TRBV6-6	CASKMGGRNTGELFF	TGTGCCAGCAAAATGGGGGGACGGAACACCGGGGAGCTGTTTTTT
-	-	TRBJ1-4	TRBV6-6	CASSPLRPSSGGKLFF	TGTGCCAGCAGTCCCTTACGGCCATCCTCGGGGGGGAAACTGTTTTTT
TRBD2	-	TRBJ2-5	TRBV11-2	CASSLAPSGKETQYF	TGTGCCAGCAGCTTAGCGCCTAGCGGGAAAGAGACCCAGTACTTC
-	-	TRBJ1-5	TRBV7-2	CASSLGLYQPQHF	TGTGCCAGCAGCTTAGGGCTTTATCAGCCCCAGCATTTT
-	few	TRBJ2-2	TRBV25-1	CASSDTGFWDTGELFF	TGTGCCAGCAGTGACACAGGGTTCTGGGACACCGGGGAGCTGTTTTTT
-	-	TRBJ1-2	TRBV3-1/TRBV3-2	CASSRGRRDYGYTF	TGTGCCAGCAGCCGAGGGAGGAGGGACTATGGCTACACCTTC
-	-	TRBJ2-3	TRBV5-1	CASSLVGGRATDTQYF	TGCGCCAGCAGCTTGGTAGGGGGGAGGGCCACAGATACGCAGTATTTT
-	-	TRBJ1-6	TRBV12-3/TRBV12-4	CASSLKGDSPLHF	TGTGCCAGCAGTTTAAAGGGAGATTCACCCCTCCACTTT
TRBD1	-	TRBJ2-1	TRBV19	CASSTRTGSFYNEQFF	TGTGCCAGTAGTACGCGGACAGGTTCTTTCTACAATGAGCAGTTCTTC
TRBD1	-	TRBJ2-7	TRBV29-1	CSVETGGRYEQYF	TGCAGCGTTGAAACAGGGGGGCGATACGAGCAGTACTTC
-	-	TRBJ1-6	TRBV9	CASSDQGKGDNSPLHF	TGTGCCAGCAGCGACCAGGGGAAAGGGGATAATTCACCCCTCCACTTT
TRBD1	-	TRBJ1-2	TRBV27	CASMTSTGRRYTF	TGTGCCAGCATGACATCGACAGGGAGGCGCTACACCTTC
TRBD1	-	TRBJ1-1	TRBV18	CASSPRQGGTEAFF	TGTGCCAGCTCACCACGACAGGGTGGCACTGAAGCTTTCTTT
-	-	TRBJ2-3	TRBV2	CASSPSPAQGDTQYF	TGTGCCAGCAGTCCATCGCCAGCCCAGGGAGATACGCAGTATTTT
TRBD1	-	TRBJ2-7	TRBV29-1	CSVRTGTDEQYF	TGCAGCGTACGGACAGGGACGGACGAGCAGTACTTC
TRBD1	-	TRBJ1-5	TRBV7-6	CASSLGYRGSSNQPQHF	TGTGCCAGCAGCTTAGGGTACAGGGGGTCAAGCAATCAGCCCCAGCATTTT
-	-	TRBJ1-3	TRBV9	CASSVGLQGGNTIYF	TGTGCCAGCAGCGTGGGGCTACAGGGAGGAAACACCATATATTTT
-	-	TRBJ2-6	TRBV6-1	CASSVQGTLSSGANVLTF	TGTGCCAGCAGTGTACAGGGTACCCTAAGCTCTGGGGCCAACGTCCTGACTTTC
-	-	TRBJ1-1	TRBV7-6	CASSSKGDTEAFF	TGTGCCAGCAGCTCAAAAGGGGACACTGAAGCTTTCTTT
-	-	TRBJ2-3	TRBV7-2	CASSLEQGPTDTQYF	TGTGCCAGCAGCTTAGAACAGGGACCAACAGATACGCAGTATTTT
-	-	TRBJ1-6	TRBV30	CAWTDSYYNSPLHF	TGTGCCTGGACGGACAGCTACTATAATTCACCCCTCCACTTT
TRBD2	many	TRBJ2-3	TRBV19	CASSIAGLADTQYF	TGTGCCAGTAGTATAGCGGGACTAGCGGATACGCAGTATTTT
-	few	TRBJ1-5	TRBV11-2	CASSLGRGSDQPQHF	TGTGCCAGCAGCTTAGGTCGGGGTTCCGATCAGCCCCAGCATTTT
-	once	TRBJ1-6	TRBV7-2	CASSSGSFNSPLHF	TGTGCCAGCAGCTCAGGGTCTTTTAATTCACCCCTCCACTTT